These 6 T cell receptor beta chains were all obtained from the same sample, sequenced in a study of blood T cells in healthy people across ages. Then a second PCR, running roughly 7 to 11 cycles, was carried out with a sample-barcoded 5' primer and a J-beta primer mix. TCRdb processed the 5' RACE reads anew with MiXCR; each CDR3 protein has one entry. The sample holds roughly 830,000 distinct CDR3 sequences, approximately 65% seen once. The sample taken for sequencing was blood. These TCRs come from a man aged 30-40 years in good health.

CDR3 residues: CASSLYGGRNTEAFF. Here the CDR3 DNA reads TGTGCCAGCAGCTTATATGGGGGGCGGAACACTGAAGCTTTCTTT. J is TRBJ1-1 and V is TRBV7-2, with D tentatively TRBD1 (6 bases). The CDR3 loop spans 15 amino acids. With 2 bases removed from V and 1 base from J, the gap between germline ends came to 11 bases. Germline V gene sequence: CDR1 SGHTA, CDR2 FQGNSA.

In regard to this clonotype: With a much larger clone just one base away, this may be a read error. Here the CDR3 reads CASSGAGETYNEQFF. The CDR3 DNA reads TGTGCCAGCAGCGGAGCGGGGGAAACCTACAATGAGCAGTTCTTC. The gene calls are TRBV9 and TRBJ2-1; 8 nucleotides line up with TRBD2. The CDR3 contains 15 residues. The V segment lost 3 bases and the J segment 2 bases; nucleotides outside the gene matches: 4. CDR1 SGDLS and CDR2 YYNGEE come from the germline V gene.

V usage is TRBV7-8 and J usage is TRBJ2-7; the D is unclear. The CDR3 has 16 amino acids. The germline V gene encodes CDR1 SGHVS and CDR2 FQNEAQ. V dropped 2 bases and J dropped 4 bases, with 18 bases sitting between them. This CDR3 reads CASSLSWAENRYEQYF. The CDR3 DNA is TGTGCCAGCAGCTTATCATGGGCAGAAAACCGTTACGAGCAGTACTTC.

The chain carries TRBV9 and TRBJ2-5; 12 bases align to TRBD2. V was clipped by 0 bases and J by 3 bases; unmatched bases: 6. Germline assignment: CDR1 SGDLS and CDR2 YYNGEE. There are 17 residues in the CDR3. The CDR3 DNA is TGTGCCAGCAGCGTAGGGGTATCTAGCGGGGGGGAAGAGACCCAGTACTTC. This sequence encodes CASSVGVSSGGEETQYF.

This clonotype is a singleton in its sample. The gene calls are TRBV14 and TRBJ2-3; no clear D gene. The germline V and J ends were trimmed by 4 bases and 6 bases, with 14 bases remaining between them. Germline V gives CDR1 SGHDN, CDR2 FVKESK. This CDR3 spans 14 amino acids. In DNA form, the CDR3 reads TGTGCCAGCAGCCGCCGTAGGGCCTACGATACGCAGTATTTT. It specifies CASSRRRAYDTQYF.

This clonotype has a single count. V and J are TRBV12-3 or TRBV12-4 and TRBJ2-1; D gene ambiguous. The DNA end lines up better with TRBJ2-7; the J call may be wrong. This CDR3 comprises 15 residues. CDR3 bases: TGTGCCAGCAGCCCTGGACGGAACTCCTACAATGAGCAGTACTTC. The encoded protein is CASSPGRNSYNEQYF.